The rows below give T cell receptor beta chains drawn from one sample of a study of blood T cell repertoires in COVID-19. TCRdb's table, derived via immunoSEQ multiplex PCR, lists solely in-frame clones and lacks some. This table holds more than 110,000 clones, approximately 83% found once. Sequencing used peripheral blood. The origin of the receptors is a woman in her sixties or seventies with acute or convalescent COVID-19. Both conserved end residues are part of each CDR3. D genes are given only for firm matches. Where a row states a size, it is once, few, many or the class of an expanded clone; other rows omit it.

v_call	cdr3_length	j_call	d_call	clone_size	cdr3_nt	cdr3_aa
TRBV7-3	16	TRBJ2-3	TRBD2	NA	TGTGCCAGCAGCTTAGAGGTCGGGGTAGCGGGGGATACGCAGTATTTT	CASSLEVGVAGDTQYF
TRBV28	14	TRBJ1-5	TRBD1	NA	TGTGCCAGCAGGTGGGACAGGGTTGGTCAGCCCCAGCATTTT	CASRWDRVGQPQHF
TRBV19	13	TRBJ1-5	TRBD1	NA	TGTGCCAGTAGGAGGCAGGGGGCTCAGCCCCAGCATTTT	CASRRQGAQPQHF
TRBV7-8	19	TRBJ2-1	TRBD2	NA	TGTGCCAGCAGCTATTACGGGGGGGCTAGCGGGAGGGCCAGGAATGAGCAGTTCTTC	CASSYYGGASGRARNEQFF
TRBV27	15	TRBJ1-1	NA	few	TGTGCCAGCAGTTCGCCGCCGACAGCGAACACTGAAGCTTTCTTT	CASSSPPTANTEAFF
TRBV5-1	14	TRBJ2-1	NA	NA	TGCGCCAGCAGCTTAAGCGGCATCATCGATGAGCAGTTCTTC	CASSLSGIIDEQFF
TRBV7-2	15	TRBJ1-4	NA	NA	TGTGCTAGCAGCTTAGGGGGGCATAGTAATGAAAAACTGTTTTTT	CASSLGGHSNEKLFF
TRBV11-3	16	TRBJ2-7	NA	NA	TGTGCCAGCAGCTTAGCCACGGGGGGCAGGGGAGGCGAGCAGTACTTC	CASSLATGGRGGEQYF
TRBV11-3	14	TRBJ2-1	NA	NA	TGTGCCAGCAGCTTAGATTCCGGACGGGGTGAGCAGTTCTTC	CASSLDSGRGEQFF
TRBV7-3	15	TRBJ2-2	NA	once	TGTGCCAGCAGCTTAATTAAAGCCGGGGACGGGGAGCTGTTTTTT	CASSLIKAGDGELFF